The source of this T cell receptor (beta chain) is a study of shared clonotypes between healthy human individuals. Study-level findings and limits: Estimated clonotype richness was generally higher in naive than memory subsets.

Worth noting for this clone: What it binds is not known. Additional DNA sequences in this sample encode the identical CDR3.

The CDR3 covers 14 residues. Trimming took off 1 base at V and 3 bases at J, with 10 bases between the two ends. Germline values: CDR1 KGHSH, CDR2 LQKENI. The repertoire was sequenced with immunoSEQ multiplex PCR; TCRdb's copy has only in-frame clones and lacks some. The table shows about 2 million clones, with over 85% occurring only once. This sequence originates from a man younger than 35 in good health. The sequencing input was naive CD4+ T cells sorted from blood. Stated subset: CD45RA+ positively selected. The chain recombines TRBV18 with TRBJ2-7; D perhaps matches TRBD2 (7 bases). The CDR3 bases are TGTGCCAGCTCACCACAGGGGGGGGACTACGAGCAGTACTTC. Translated, it gives CASSPQGGDYEQYF.